What follows are 23 T cell receptor beta chains derived from one specimen sequenced in a study of blood T cell repertoires in COVID-19. This table comes from immunoSEQ multiplex PCR, and its TCRdb copy is limited to in-frame clones, with some not included. The sample holds more than 60,000 clones; about four fifths are singletons and the top ten take 3% to 4%. Source material: peripheral blood. Every receptor here comes from a man in his fifties or sixties with acute or convalescent COVID-19.

The V and J genes are TRBV4-3 and TRBJ2-1, with D perhaps matching TRBD2 (5 bases). V was pared by 4 bases and J by 5 bases, with 15 bases between. CDR1 is LGHNA, CDR2 YSLEER, per germline. The CDR3 is made up of 15 amino acids. The CDR3 nucleotides read TGCGCCAGCAGCCTAGTGAGGGAATGGAACAATGAGCAGTTCTTC. Translated: CASSLVREWNNEQFF.

J is TRBJ2-3 and V is TRBV11-3, with D tentatively TRBD2 (6 bases). The CDR3 covers 16 residues. V lost 4 bases and J lost 2, with 16 bases in between. CDR1 SGHNT and CDR2 YENEEA come from the germline V gene. CDR3 amino acids: CASSSSRRGFTDTQYF. The DNA for the CDR3 is TGTGCCAGCAGCTCTAGCAGGCGGGGATTCACAGATACGCAGTATTTT.

The V and J genes are TRBV24-1 and TRBJ2-5; 8 nucleotides match TRBD1. The CDR3 has 15 residues. Germline trimming cut 11 bases from V and 6 bases from J; bases unmatched to any gene: 16. CDR1 and CDR2 (germline): KGHDR, SFDVKD. The CDR3 DNA follows: TGTGCCAACAATACAGGGGGTAATGGTAAGAAGACCCAGTACTTC. Amino acids: CANNTGGNGKKTQYF.

J is TRBJ2-5 and V is TRBV29-1; 8 bases map to TRBD2. CDR1 is SQVTM and CDR2 is ANQGSEA in the germline V gene. The CDR3 runs 15 residues. J was trimmed by 1 base and V by 3 bases; bases with no gene match: 7. CDR3 in amino acids: CSVDPRAGVQETQYF. The CDR3 DNA reads as TGCAGCGTTGACCCCCGAGCGGGGGTCCAAGAGACCCAGTACTTC.

The chain combines TRBV7-2 with TRBJ2-5; 10 bases are a match to TRBD1. The germline V gene encodes CDR1 SGHTA and CDR2 FQGNSA. With 6 bases clipped from V and 6 bases from J, the junction kept 16 bases outside the gene matches. CDR3 length: 17 amino acids. The CDR3 region has the DNA TGTGCCAGCAGTTCCCGACAGGGGGCTAGGATTTTGAAGACCCAGTACTTC. Amino acid sequence: CASSSRQGARILKTQYF.

The CDR3 reads CASSPSTGGSTEAFF. CDR3 DNA: TGTGCCAGCAGTCCCTCAACAGGGGGAAGCACTGAAGCTTTCTTT. This chain links TRBV28 with TRBJ1-1, with 8 bases lining up with TRBD1. The CDR3 consists of 15 residues. The germline V gene has CDR1 MDHEN and CDR2 SYDVKM. The trim removed 5 bases at V and 4 bases at J, leaving 9 bases unmatched.

The gene calls are TRBV30 and TRBJ2-3; 8 nucleotides align to TRBD1. This CDR3 has 16 amino acids. After removal of 1 base from V and 1 base from J, the junction contained 7 bases not matched to a gene. The germline gives CDR1 GTSNPN, CDR2 SVGIG (reference sequence). The CDR3: CAWSAKDRVGTDTQYF. In DNA form, the CDR3 reads TGTGCCTGGAGTGCCAAGGACAGGGTGGGCACAGATACGCAGTATTTT.

This clone was counted once. This chain joins TRBV4-1 and TRBJ2-1, with 10 bases fitting TRBD2. The J segment lost 7 bases and the V segment lost 4 bases, leaving 10 bases of the junction unmatched. CDR1 is MGHRA and CDR2 is YSYEKL in the germline V gene. This CDR3 is 16 amino acids long. This CDR3 reads CASSPSSGGWGNEQFF. CDR3 in DNA: TGCGCCAGCAGCCCATCTAGCGGGGGATGGGGGAATGAGCAGTTCTTC.

CDR3 protein: CASSLDGNYGYTF. In DNA, the CDR3 is TGTGCCAGCAGCTTAGACGGTAACTATGGCTACACCTTC. The chain recombines TRBV7-2 with TRBJ1-2; D not resolved. The V end was cut by 1 base, the J end by 1 base, with 4 bases between. The CDR3 loop spans 13 amino acids. Germline CDR1 and CDR2: SGHTA and FQGNSA.

DNA of the CDR3: TGTGCCAGTGGACAGGCCATCACAGATACGCAGTATTTT. The encoded protein is CASGQAITDTQYF. This chain joins TRBV19 and TRBJ2-3; TRBD1 matches at 7 bases. This CDR3 is 13 amino acids long. Per germline, CDR1 LNHDA and CDR2 SQIVND (reference sequence). J lost 2 bases, V lost 8 bases, and 4 bases had no gene match.

The chain joins TRBV10-2 to TRBJ1-3; the D is unclear. The V gene lost 6 bases and the J gene lost 0 bases, with 18 bases spanning the gap. The CDR3 extends over 17 amino acids. Germline V CDR1 and CDR2: WSHSY, SAAADI. CDR3 sequence (DNA): TGCGCCAGCAGCCACTTTATGTCCGGGAACTCTGGAAACACCATATATTTT. Amino acid sequence: CASSHFMSGNSGNTIYF.

The chain employs TRBV5-5 and TRBJ1-1; D gene ambiguous. Germline CDR1 and CDR2: SGHKS and YYEKEE (reference sequence). The V end was cut by 4 bases, the J end by 1 base, with 20 bases between. The CDR3 consists of 17 residues. CDR3 residues: CASSPRSGGGANTEAFF. The CDR3 DNA reads as TGTGCCAGCAGCCCCAGGTCGGGAGGAGGAGCGAACACTGAAGCTTTCTTT.

This chain links TRBV13 with TRBJ2-7; 7 bases are a match to TRBD2. V lost 0 bases to trimming and J lost 7 bases; unmatched junction nucleotides: 6. Germline-derived CDR1 and CDR2 are PRHDT and FYEKMQ (reference sequence). The CDR3 loop spans 14 amino acids. The DNA of the CDR3 is TGTGCCAGCAGCTTAGGCAGCGGGGCGCGTGAGCAGTACTTC. Translation: CASSLGSGAREQYF. The full variable domain, in which reference TRBV13 and TRBJ2-7 provide the parts outside the CDR3, is AAGVIQSPRHLIKEKRETATLKCYPIPRHDTVYWYQQGPGQDPQFLISFYEKMQSDKGSIPDRFSAQQFSDYHSELNMSSLELGDSALYFCASSLGSGAREQYFGPGTRLTVT.

This clone has a single count. The chain links TRBV6-5 to TRBJ1-3; 7 bases line up with TRBD1. This CDR3 contains 15 residues. Germline-derived CDR1 and CDR2 are MNHEY and SVGAGI. V shed 3 bases and J 4 bases; nucleotides not matched to a gene: 6. The CDR3 DNA sequence: TGTGCCAGCAGTTATCTGACAGGGTTCGGAAACACCATATATTTT. Translation: CASSYLTGFGNTIYF.

The chain uses TRBV30 and TRBJ2-2; D is undetermined. Germline assignment: CDR1 GTSNPN and CDR2 SVGIG (reference sequence). This CDR3 is 11 amino acids long. Trimming stripped 5 bases from V and 10 bases from J, with 11 bases between. The CDR3 spells CAWSAEVELFF. The DNA of the CDR3 is TGTGCCTGGTCTGCTGAGGTGGAGCTGTTTTTT.

This clone was seen only a few times. Other DNA sequences within the sample encode an identical CDR3. V usage is TRBV18 and J usage is TRBJ2-7; 11 bases are a match to TRBD1. CDR3 length: 15 amino acids. Germline V gene data show CDR1 as KGHSH and CDR2 as LQKENI. Trimming at V came to 0 bases and at J to 2 bases, leaving 0 bases not matched to a gene. CDR3 nucleotide sequence: TGTGCCAGCTCACCACCGGGACAGGGGGCCTACGAGCAGTACTTC. As protein: CASSPPGQGAYEQYF.

This rearrangement joins TRBV6-5 to TRBJ2-7; D uncertain. Germline CDR1 and CDR2: MNHEY and SVGAGI. The CDR3 contains 14 residues. The V gene lost 2 bases and the J gene lost 2 bases, with 10 bases spanning the gap. In DNA, the CDR3 is TGTGCCAGCAGTTACCGCGCAGGTACCTACGAGCAGTACTTC. Amino acid sequence: CASSYRAGTYEQYF.

The V call is TRBV9, the J call TRBJ1-2; possibly TRBD1 for D (6 bases). The ends were cut back, 4 bases at V and 4 bases at J, with 20 bases in the middle. Germline V gene lookup returns CDR1 SGDLS and CDR2 YYNGEE. The CDR3 runs to 16 residues. CDR3 in DNA: TGTGCCAGCAGCCCACACTTACAGGGTTTAGGCTATGGCTACACCTTC. Translated, it gives CASSPHLQGLGYGYTF.

On this clone itself: Other DNA sequences in this specimen translate into the identical CDR3. The rearrangement joins TRBV7-3 to TRBJ1-6; possibly TRBD1 for D (5 bases). The V gene lost 2 bases and the J gene lost 7 bases, with 6 bases spanning the gap. Germline loops: CDR1 SGHTA, CDR2 FQGTGA. There are 13 residues in the CDR3. The CDR3 reads CASSLDRNSPLHF. In DNA form, the CDR3 reads TGTGCCAGCAGCTTAGACAGAAATTCACCCCTCCACTTT.

The chain couples TRBV28 to TRBJ1-2; a weak D match, TRBD1 (5 bases). The V gene lost 1 base and the J gene lost 5 bases, with 5 bases spanning the gap. Germline CDR1 is MDHEN and CDR2 is SYDVKM. The CDR3 is 12 amino acids. The CDR3 nucleotides read TGTGCCAGCAGTTTATCAGGGTATGGCTACACCTTC. The encoded protein is CASSLSGYGYTF.

The chain joins TRBV6-5 to TRBJ2-7, with TRBD2 matching over 8 bases. Germline CDR1 MNHEY, CDR2 SVGAGI. The junction had 10 bases not matched to a gene; V was cut back by 6 bases and J by 0 bases. The CDR3 has 16 amino acids. CDR3 amino acids: CASRYRTSQPSYEQYF. The DNA for the CDR3 is TGTGCCAGCAGGTACCGGACTAGCCAACCCTCCTACGAGCAGTACTTC.

The sample holds a few counts of this clone. The gene calls are TRBV7-9 and TRBJ1-2; D unresolved. V gave up 5 bases and J gave up 4 bases, with 8 bases separating them. Germline-derived CDR1 and CDR2 are SEHNR and FQNEAQ (reference sequence). The CDR3 is 12 amino acids. DNA for the CDR3: TGTGCCAGCAGCCTAGACACCTATGGCTACACCTTC. Its translation: CASSLDTYGYTF.

The chain has TRBV7-2 and TRBJ1-6; possible D gene TRBD1, 5 bases. This CDR3 is built from 14 residues. V shed 4 bases and J shed 6 bases, with 10 bases lying between them. Germline-derived CDR1 and CDR2 are SGHTA and FQGNSA. In DNA, the CDR3 is TGTGCCAGCAGCTCGAGACAGCCTAATTCACCCCTCCACTTT. Translating it yields CASSSRQPNSPLHF.